These T cell receptor beta chains were read from a single sample in a study of identifying expanded T cells in peripheral blood. This table comes from immunoSEQ multiplex PCR, and its TCRdb copy is limited to in-frame clones, with some not included. The data hold tens of thousands of clones, with over 80% observed a single time. The sequenced sample was blood. Receptors were obtained from a person between 18 and 69 years old in good health. CDR3s include the opening cysteine and the closing phenylalanine or tryptophan. The size field is filled for only some rows; it gives once, few, many or a size class.

j_call clone_size v_call cdr3_aa
TRBJ2-5 . TRBV21-1 CANPREGKETQYF
TRBJ2-3 few TRBV4-3 CASSQDPPGSLNTQYF
TRBJ2-2 . TRBV27 CASSLGRGGELFF
TRBJ2-2 . TRBV7-9 CASSLWDYDTGELFF
TRBJ1-5 . TRBV28 CASSKDRVGQPQHF
. . TRBV5-1 CASGTSGRRDEQYF
TRBJ1-1 . TRBV5-4 CASSLGDTEAFF
TRBJ2-4 . TRBV6-1 CASTKAGGVAIQYF
TRBJ1-1 . TRBV5-1 CASSLGDLQGNTEAFF
TRBJ2-7 . TRBV4-1 CASSMTRTGNSYEQYF
TRBJ2-3 . TRBV7-2 CASSPGLPTDTQYF
TRBJ2-7 . TRBV18 CASSQGRDIHEQYF
TRBJ2-2 . TRBV11-3 CASSRRDRGTGELFF
TRBJ2-3 once TRBV7-8 CASSPRWQGGDTQYF
TRBJ1-1 . TRBV21-1 CASSKNPCGGTEAFF
TRBJ1-6 once TRBV10-3 CAITGSLNSPLHF
TRBJ2-5 . TRBV7-3 CASSLGFGTEETQYF
TRBJ1-2 few TRBV30 CAWSVILGGGYTF
TRBJ2-5 once TRBV7-9 CASSLIGETQYF
TRBJ2-5 . TRBV30 CAWSVGQPTRETQYF
TRBJ2-2 . TRBV4-1 CASSQGQGHYTGELFF
TRBJ2-6 . TRBV7-9 CASSLVSGANVLTF
TRBJ2-7 . TRBV7-8 CASSLGVTTAYEQYF
TRBJ2-5 . TRBV5-4 CASRPGTSGKETQYF
TRBJ1-1 . TRBV5-1 CASSSGNTEAFF
TRBJ1-1 . TRBV19 CASSAYRGVGTEAFF
TRBJ1-2 few TRBV28 CASSVQGYGYTF
TRBJ2-1 few TRBV2 CASSKQGSSYNEQFF
TRBJ1-4 . TRBV30 CAWSGRDRGATNEKLFF
TRBJ2-1 . TRBV9 CASSVTPLSGLSYNEQFF
TRBJ2-6 . TRBV25-1 CASSESGGSGANVLTF
TRBJ2-3 . TRBV6-4 CASSAVGGERDTQYF
TRBJ2-7 . TRBV9 CASSVEQASMFEQYF
TRBJ1-4 few TRBV30 CAWSVLPEKLFF
TRBJ1-2 once TRBV7-9 CASSRGLDDGYTF
TRBJ2-7 once TRBV18 CASSRKQVSPTYEQYF
TRBJ1-3 . TRBV7-9 CASSATSGNTIYF
TRBJ1-4 . TRBV15 CATSSLITGFNEKLFF
TRBJ2-7 . TRBV5-8 CASSWTSTYEQYF
TRBJ1-1 . TRBV7-2 CASSLGMNTEAFF
TRBJ2-5 . TRBV2 CASSPGQGATVETQYF